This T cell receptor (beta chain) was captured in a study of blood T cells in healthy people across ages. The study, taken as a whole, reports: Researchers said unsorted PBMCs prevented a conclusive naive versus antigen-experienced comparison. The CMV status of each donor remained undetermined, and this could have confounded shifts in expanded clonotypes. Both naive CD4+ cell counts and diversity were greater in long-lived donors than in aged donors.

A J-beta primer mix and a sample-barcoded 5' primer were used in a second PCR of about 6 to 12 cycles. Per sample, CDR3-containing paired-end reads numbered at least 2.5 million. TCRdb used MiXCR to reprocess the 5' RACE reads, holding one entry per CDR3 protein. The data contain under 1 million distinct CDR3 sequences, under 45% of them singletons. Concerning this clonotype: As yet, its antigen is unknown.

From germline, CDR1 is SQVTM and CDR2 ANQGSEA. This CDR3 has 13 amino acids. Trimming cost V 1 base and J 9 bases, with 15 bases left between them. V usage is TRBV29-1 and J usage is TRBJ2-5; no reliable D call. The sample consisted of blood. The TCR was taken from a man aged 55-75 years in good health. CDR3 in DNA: TGCAGCGTTGAAGGCCTCACCGGAAGTCCCCAGTACTTC. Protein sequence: CSVEGLTGSPQYF. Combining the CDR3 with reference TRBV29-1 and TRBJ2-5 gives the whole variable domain SAVISQKPSRDICQRGTSLTIQCQVDSQVTMMFWYRQQPGQSLTLIATANQGSEATYESGFVIDKFPISRPNLTFSTLTVSNMSPEDSSIYLCSVEGLTGSPQYFGPGTRLLVL.